Here is one T cell receptor (beta chain) with its context. Its target antigen remains unknown. No much larger clone exists at a distance of one base, and base qualities are not known. Systemically healthy Caucasian individuals from Russia, some 36 in total and aged about 6 to 100 years, were included as donors. Approximately 9.7 milliliters of peripheral blood were drawn from each donor into EDTA-treated Vacutainer tubes. Ficoll-Paque density-gradient centrifugation was used to isolate PBMCs, with at least 6.5 million per sample. Total RNA, at least 5 micrograms per sample, was extracted from PBMCs with Trizol reagent. Naive CD45RAhigh/CD27high T cell percentages were measured by flow cytometry on a PBMC aliquot from every donor. This sample is drawn from a study of blood T cells in healthy people across ages (dated by TCRdb to about 2015). About the investigation overall: In model experiments, template switching captured about one uniquely barcoded TCR beta cDNA molecule for every two T cells. To track age-related changes in TCR beta repertoire diversity, the study relied on deep sequencing normalized with unique cDNA molecular identifiers. The donors were divided into four age groups: young (average 16 years), middle-aged (over 35), aged (about 60) and long-lived (roughly 86). To avoid experimental bias, donors of different ages were spread randomly across the sequencing lanes. For two donors (one aged 18 to 30 and one aged 80 or older), the study analyzed two additional independent replicas of 1 million unique cDNA reads from the same blood draw. Overall study outcomes, separate from this receptor: Because donor CMV infection status was unknown, age-related changes in expanded clonotypes were potentially confounded. Total diversity estimates from one million sequenced T cells were considered lower bounds and underestimates. Compared with the aged group, the long-lived group had more naive CD4+ T cells, fewer expanded clones and increased TCR diversity, a pattern suggesting age selection. Bulk unsorted PBMC profiling prevented conclusive comparison of naive and antigen-experienced compartments. Observed TCR beta diversity per million T cells fell roughly linearly with age, and a significant reduction was already apparent by age roughly 41. A strong correlation was found between observed TCR beta diversity and the percentage of naive T cells measured by flow cytometry.

Libraries were built with 5' RACE. TCRdb lists the instrument as Illumina HiSeq 2500. A second PCR of roughly 7 to 12 cycles was run with a J-beta primer mix and a sample-barcoded 5' primer. A template-switch 5' adaptor carrying 12 random nucleotides introduced a unique molecular identifier onto each TCR beta cDNA molecule. At least 3 million CDR3-containing paired-end reads were obtained from each sample. All of the RNA was converted into first-strand cDNA using the Mint cDNA synthesis kit, with a TRBC-specific oligonucleotide serving as the primer. All cDNA was treated with uracil-DNA glycosylase and then went through a first 18-cycle PCR with the universal primers M1SS and BC2_uni_R. For the original study's pipeline: For normalization, 1 million high-quality reads were randomly selected from each sample, with every read carrying a distinct molecular identifier. Reads with shared molecular identifiers were discarded instead of being binned into consensus sequences. MiTCR, with a Q25 quality threshold and the strictest error-elimination algorithm, was used for CDR3 identification, clonotype clustering and error correction. Lower-bound total TCR beta diversity was estimated with a nonparametric unseen species model using Euler transformation. In-frame beta chains were kept once TCRdb had trimmed the public reads at Q25 with fastp and called clones with MiXCR. Records with the same CDR3 protein are collapsed into one entry carrying the most frequent genes and DNA. The V and J calls reflect TCRdb's pipeline rather than the authors' work. A total of some 1.1 million distinct CDR3 sequences appear in this sample, more than 30% of them only once. The ten largest clonotypes hold around 14% of the sample.

The junction carries 25 bases between V and J, which are trimmed by 7 bases and 7 bases respectively. The CDR3 numbers 16 residues from cysteine through phenylalanine. Kept here is only the CDR3 DNA, which spans 48 bases and is read in frame from base 1. Sequenced: blood. This sequence originates from a man between 18 and 35 years old in good health. The chain is made from TRBV12-3 or TRBV12-4 and TRBJ2-5, with a tentative D gene TRBD1 over 6 matching bases. The CDR3 amino acid sequence is: CASTIQQGAQDGTQYF. In nucleotide form, the sequence is TGTGCCAGCACCATCCAACAGGGTGCCCAAGATGGGACCCAGTACTTC.